One TCR beta chain is described in this entry. Its antigen is currently unknown. Sequenced by immunoSEQ multiplex PCR; TCRdb stores in-frame clones only, minus some. Among over 2 million clones, about 94% were seen once, and the ten largest hold about 1.1%. Per the germline V gene, CDR1 is SGDLS and CDR2 is YYNGEE. The V end lost 0 bases, the J end lost 2 bases, and 8 bases lay between the germline ends. This CDR3 is built from 15 residues. These data come from a study of shared clonotypes between healthy human individuals. Findings of the study overall: Researchers found naive subsets generally carried larger estimated richness than memory subsets. Relative to their counterparts shared across all four donors, non-shared clonotypes exhibited diminished generation probabilities.

Naive CD8 cells lacked CD45RO and underwent positive selection for CCR7, leaving out terminally differentiated effector memory CD45RA+ cells. Each donor was a Caucasian adult residing in Nashville, Tennessee. The specimen sequenced was naive CD8+ T cells sorted from blood. This TCR came from a man younger than 30 in good health. V is TRBV9 and J is TRBJ1-4; perhaps TRBD1 as D (5 bases). Here the CDR3 reads CASSVEKGTNEKLFF. The CDR3 DNA reads as TGTGCCAGCAGCGTAGAAAAGGGGACTAATGAAAAACTGTTTTTT.